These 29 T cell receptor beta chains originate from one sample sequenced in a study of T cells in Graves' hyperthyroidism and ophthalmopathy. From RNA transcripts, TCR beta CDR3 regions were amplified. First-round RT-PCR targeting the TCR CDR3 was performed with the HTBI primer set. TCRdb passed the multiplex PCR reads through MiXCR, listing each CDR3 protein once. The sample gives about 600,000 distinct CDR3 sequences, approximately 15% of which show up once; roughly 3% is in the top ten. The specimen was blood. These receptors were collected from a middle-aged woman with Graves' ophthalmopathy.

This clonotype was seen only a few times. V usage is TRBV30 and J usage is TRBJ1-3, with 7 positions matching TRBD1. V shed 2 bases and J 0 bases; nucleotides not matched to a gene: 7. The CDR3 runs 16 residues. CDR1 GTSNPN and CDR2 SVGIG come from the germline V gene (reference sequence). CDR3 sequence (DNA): TGTGCCTGGAGTACAGGGACAGCCAGCTCTGGAAACACCATATATTTT. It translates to CAWSTGTASSGNTIYF.

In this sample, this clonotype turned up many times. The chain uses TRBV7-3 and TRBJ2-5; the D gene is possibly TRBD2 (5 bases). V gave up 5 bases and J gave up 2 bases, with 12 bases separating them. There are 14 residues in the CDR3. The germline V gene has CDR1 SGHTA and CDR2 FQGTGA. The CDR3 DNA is TGTGCCAGCAGCCCCGGTGGGAGACAAGAGACCCAGTACTTC. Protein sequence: CASSPGGRQETQYF. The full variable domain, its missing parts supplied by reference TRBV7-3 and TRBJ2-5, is GAGVSQTPSNKVTEKGKYVELRCDPISGHTALYWYRQSLGQGPEFLIYFQGTGAADDSGLPNDRFFAVRPEGSVSTLKIQRTERGDSAVYLCASSPGGRQETQYFGPGTRLLVL.

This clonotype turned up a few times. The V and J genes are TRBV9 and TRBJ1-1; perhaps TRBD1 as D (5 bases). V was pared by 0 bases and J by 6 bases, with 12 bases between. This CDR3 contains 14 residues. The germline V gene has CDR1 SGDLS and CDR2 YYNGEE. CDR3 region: CASSVGSGRSEAFF. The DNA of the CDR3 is TGTGCCAGCAGCGTAGGGTCAGGGAGGTCTGAAGCTTTCTTT. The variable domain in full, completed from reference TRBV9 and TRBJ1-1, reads DSGVTQTPKHLITATGQRVTLRCSPRSGDLSVYWYQQSLDQGLQFLIQYYNGEERAKGNILERFSAQQFPDLHSELNLSSLELGDSALYFCASSVGSGRSEAFFGQGTRLTVV.

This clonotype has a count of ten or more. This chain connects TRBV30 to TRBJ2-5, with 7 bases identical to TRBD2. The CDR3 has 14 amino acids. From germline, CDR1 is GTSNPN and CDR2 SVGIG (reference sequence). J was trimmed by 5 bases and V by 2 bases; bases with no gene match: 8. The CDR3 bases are TGTGCCTGGAGTAGCGGGGCTAGGTGGGAGACCCAGTACTTC. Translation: CAWSSGARWETQYF.

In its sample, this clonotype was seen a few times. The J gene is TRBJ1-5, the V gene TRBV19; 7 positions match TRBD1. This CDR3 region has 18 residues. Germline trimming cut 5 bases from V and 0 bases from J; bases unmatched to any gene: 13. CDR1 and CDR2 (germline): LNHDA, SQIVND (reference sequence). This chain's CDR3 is CASSSQRGTAYSNQPQHF. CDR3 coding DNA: TGTGCCAGTAGTTCCCAACGCGGGACAGCTTATAGCAATCAGCCCCAGCATTTT. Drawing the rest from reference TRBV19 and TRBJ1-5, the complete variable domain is DGGITQSPKYLFRKEGQNVTLSCEQNLNHDAMYWYRQDPGQGLRLIYYSQIVNDFQKGDIAEGYSVSREKKESFPLTVTSAQKNPTAFYLCASSSQRGTAYSNQPQHFGDGTRLSIL.

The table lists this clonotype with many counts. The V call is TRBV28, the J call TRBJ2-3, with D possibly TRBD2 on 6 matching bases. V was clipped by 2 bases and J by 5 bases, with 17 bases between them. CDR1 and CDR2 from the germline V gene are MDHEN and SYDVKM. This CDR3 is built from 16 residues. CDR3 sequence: CASSLAARGPQDTQYF. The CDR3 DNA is TGTGCCAGCAGTTTAGCGGCGCGGGGCCCACAAGATACGCAGTATTTT.

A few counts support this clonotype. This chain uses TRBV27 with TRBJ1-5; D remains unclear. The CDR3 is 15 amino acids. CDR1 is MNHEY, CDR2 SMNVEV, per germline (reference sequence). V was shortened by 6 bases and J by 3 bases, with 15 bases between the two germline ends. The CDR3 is CASSILGGNNQPQHF. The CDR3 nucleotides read TGTGCCAGCAGCATCCTTGGCGGAAACAATCAGCCCCAGCATTTT.

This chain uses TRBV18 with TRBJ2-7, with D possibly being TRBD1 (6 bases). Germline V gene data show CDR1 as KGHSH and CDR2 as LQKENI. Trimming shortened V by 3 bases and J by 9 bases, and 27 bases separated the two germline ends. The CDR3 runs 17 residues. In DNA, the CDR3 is TGTGCCAGCTCACCCATCAGCCTAGTCGGACAGCCTAGTGTGCAGTACTTC. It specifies CASSPISLVGQPSVQYF.

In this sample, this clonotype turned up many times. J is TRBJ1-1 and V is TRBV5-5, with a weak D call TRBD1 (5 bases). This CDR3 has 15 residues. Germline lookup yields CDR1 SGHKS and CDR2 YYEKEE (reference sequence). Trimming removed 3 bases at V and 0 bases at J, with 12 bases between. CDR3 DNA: TGTGCCAGCAGCTCTAACAGGAGCCTGAACACTGAAGCTTTCTTT. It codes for CASSSNRSLNTEAFF.

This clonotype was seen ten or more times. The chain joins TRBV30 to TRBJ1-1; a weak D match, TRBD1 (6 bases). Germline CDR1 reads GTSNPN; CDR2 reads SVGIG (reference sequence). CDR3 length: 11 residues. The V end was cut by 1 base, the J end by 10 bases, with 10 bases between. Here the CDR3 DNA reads TGTGCCTGGAGTGGAGGGGGAAGAGCTTTCTTT. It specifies CAWSGGGRAFF. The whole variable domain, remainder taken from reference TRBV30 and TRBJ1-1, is SQTIHQWPATLVQPVGSPLSLECTVEGTSNPNLYWYRQAAGRGLQLLFYSVGIGQISSEVPQNLSASRPQDRQFILSSKKLLLSDSGFYLCAWSGGGRAFFGQGTRLTVV.

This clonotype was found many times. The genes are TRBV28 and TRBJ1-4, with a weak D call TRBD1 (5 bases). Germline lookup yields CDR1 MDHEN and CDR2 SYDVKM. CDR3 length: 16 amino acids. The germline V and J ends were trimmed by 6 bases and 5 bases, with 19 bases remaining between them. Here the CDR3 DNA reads TGTGCCAGCAGGACCCCAGACAGCAGACGGAATGAAAAACTGTTTTTT. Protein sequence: CASRTPDSRRNEKLFF.

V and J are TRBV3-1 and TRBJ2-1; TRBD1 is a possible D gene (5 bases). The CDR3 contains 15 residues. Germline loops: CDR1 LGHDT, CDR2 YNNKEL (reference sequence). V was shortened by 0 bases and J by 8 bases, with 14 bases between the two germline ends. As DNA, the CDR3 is TGTGCCAGCAGCCAAGAGATAGGCAGGGCGGATGAGCAGTTCTTC. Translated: CASSQEIGRADEQFF.

The CDR3 here is CSAPRGGSETYEQYF. In DNA, the CDR3 is TGCAGTGCTCCCAGGGGAGGCAGTGAGACCTACGAGCAGTACTTC. The gene calls are TRBV20-1 and TRBJ2-7, with D perhaps TRBD1 or TRBD2 (6 bases each). V was trimmed by 5 bases and J by 2 bases, leaving 19 bases between them. The CDR3 covers 15 residues. CDR1 and CDR2 (germline): DFQATT, SNEGSKA (reference sequence).

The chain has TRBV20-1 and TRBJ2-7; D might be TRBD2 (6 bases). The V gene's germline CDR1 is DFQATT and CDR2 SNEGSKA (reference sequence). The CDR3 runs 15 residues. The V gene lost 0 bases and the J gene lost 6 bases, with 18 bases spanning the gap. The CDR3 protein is CSARDVGGASGEQYF. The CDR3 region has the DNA TGCAGTGCTAGAGATGTTGGCGGGGCGTCGGGCGAGCAGTACTTC.

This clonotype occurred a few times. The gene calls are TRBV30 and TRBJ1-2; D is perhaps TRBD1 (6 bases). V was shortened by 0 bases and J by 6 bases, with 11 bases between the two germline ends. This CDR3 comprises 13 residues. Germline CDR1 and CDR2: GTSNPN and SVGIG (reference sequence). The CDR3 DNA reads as TGTGCCTGGAGTGTACCGGCAGGGGATGGCTACACCTTC. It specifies CAWSVPAGDGYTF. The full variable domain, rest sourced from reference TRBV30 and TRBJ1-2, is SQTIHQWPATLVQPVGSPLSLECTVEGTSNPNLYWYRQAAGRGLQLLFYSVGIGQISSEVPQNLSASRPQDRQFILSSKKLLLSDSGFYLCAWSVPAGDGYTFGSGTRLTVV.

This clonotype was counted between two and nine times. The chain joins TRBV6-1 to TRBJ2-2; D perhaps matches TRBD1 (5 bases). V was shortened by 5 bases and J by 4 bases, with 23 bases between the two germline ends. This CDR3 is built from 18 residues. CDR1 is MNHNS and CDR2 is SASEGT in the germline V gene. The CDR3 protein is CASSPQGSGMIFTGELFF. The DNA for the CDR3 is TGTGCCAGCAGTCCCCAGGGTTCAGGGATGATTTTCACCGGGGAGCTGTTTTTT.

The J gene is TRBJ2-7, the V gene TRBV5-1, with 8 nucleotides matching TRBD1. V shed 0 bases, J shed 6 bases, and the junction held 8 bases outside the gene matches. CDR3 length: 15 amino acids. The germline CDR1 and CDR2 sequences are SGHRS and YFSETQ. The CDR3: CASSLAAGGGCEQYF. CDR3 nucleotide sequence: TGCGCCAGCAGCTTGGCCGCAGGGGGCGGCTGCGAGCAGTACTTC.

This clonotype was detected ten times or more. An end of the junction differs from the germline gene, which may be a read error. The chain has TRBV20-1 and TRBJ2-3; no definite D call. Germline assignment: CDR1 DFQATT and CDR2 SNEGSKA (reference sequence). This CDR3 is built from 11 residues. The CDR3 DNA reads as TGTTCTAGAAGACGCACAGATACGCAGTATTTT. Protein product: CSRRRTDTQYF.

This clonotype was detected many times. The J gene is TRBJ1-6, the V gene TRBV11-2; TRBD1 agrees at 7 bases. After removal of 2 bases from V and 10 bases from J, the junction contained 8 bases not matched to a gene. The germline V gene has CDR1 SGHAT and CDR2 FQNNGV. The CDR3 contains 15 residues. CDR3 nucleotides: TGTGCCAGCAGCTTACCGCAGGGGGTGTACTCACCCCTCCACTTT. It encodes CASSLPQGVYSPLHF.

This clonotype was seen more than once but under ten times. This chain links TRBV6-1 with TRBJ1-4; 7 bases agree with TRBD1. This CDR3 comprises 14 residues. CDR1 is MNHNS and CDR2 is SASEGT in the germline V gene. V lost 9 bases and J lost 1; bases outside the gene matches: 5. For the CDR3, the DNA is TGTGCCAGTACGGGACAGCTAACTAATGAAAAACTGTTTTTT. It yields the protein CASTGQLTNEKLFF.

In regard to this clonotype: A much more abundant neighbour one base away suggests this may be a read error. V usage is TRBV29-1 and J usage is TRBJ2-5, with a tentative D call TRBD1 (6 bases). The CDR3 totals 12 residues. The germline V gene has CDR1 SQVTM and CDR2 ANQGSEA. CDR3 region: CSVGDTQEAQYF. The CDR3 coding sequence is TGCAGCGTTGGGGACACCCAAGAGGCCCAGTACTTC.

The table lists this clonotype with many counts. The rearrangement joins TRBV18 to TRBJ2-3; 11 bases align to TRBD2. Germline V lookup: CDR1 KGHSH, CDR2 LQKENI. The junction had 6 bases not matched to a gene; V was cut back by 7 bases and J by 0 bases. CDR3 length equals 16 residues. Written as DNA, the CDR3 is TGTGCCAGCTTCCCGGGACTAGCGGAAAGCACAGATACGCAGTATTTT. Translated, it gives CASFPGLAESTDTQYF.

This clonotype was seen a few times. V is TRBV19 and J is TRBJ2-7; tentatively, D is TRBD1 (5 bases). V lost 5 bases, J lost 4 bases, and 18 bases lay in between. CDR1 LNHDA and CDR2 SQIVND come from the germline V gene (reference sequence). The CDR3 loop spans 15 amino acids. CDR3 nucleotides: TGTGCCAGTAGTCTTTCCTCAGGGCAGAGTTACGAGCAGTACTTC. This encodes CASSLSSGQSYEQYF. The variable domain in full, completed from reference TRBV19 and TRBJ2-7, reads DGGITQSPKYLFRKEGQNVTLSCEQNLNHDAMYWYRQDPGQGLRLIYYSQIVNDFQKGDIAEGYSVSREKKESFPLTVTSAQKNPTAFYLCASSLSSGQSYEQYFGPGTRLTVT.

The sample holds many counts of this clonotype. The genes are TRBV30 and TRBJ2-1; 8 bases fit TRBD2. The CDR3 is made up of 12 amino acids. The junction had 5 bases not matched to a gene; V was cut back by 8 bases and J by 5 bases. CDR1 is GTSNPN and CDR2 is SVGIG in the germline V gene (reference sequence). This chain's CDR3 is CATEREHNEQFF. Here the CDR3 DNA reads TGTGCCACAGAGCGGGAGCACAATGAGCAGTTCTTC.

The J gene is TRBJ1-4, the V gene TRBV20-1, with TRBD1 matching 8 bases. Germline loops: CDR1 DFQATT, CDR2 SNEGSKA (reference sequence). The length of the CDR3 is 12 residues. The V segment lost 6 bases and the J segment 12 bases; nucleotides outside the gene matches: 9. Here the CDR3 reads CSASDRGIELFF. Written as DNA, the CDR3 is TGCAGTGCCTCCGACAGGGGTATAGAACTGTTTTTT.

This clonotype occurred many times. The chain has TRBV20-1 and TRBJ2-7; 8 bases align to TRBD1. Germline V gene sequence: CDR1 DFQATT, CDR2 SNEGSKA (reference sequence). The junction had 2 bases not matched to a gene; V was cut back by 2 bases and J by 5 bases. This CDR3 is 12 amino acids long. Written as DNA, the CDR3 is TGCAGTGCTAGACAGGGGGCTCACGAGCAGTACTTC. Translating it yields CSARQGAHEQYF.

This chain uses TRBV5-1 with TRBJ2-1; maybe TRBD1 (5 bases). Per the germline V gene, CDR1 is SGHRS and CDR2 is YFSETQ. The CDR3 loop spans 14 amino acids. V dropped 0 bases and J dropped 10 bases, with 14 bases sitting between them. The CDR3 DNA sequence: TGCGCCAGCAGCTTGGCTCAGGGTCCCTACGAGCAGTTCTTC. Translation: CASSLAQGPYEQFF.

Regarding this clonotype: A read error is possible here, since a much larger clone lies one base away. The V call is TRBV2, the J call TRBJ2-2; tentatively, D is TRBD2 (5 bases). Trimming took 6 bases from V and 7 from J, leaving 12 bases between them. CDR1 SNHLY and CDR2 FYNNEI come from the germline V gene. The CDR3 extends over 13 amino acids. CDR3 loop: CASSGEQIGELFF. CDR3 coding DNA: TGTGCCAGCAGCGGGGAGCAAATCGGGGAGCTGTTTTTT.

CDR3: CASSVGQIASGEQFF. As DNA, the CDR3 is TGTGCCAGCAGCGTTGGGCAGATCGCTTCGGGTGAGCAGTTCTTC. The V call is TRBV9, the J call TRBJ2-1; no clear D. Germline V lookup: CDR1 SGDLS, CDR2 YYNGEE. The CDR3 contains 15 residues. The germline V and J ends were trimmed by 2 bases and 9 bases, with 18 bases remaining between them.